This T cell receptor (beta chain) is from a study of blood T cell repertoires in COVID-19. This clone was counted a single time. Trimming removed 3 bases at V and 2 bases at J, with 14 bases between. This CDR3 is 15 amino acids long. Germline V gene data show CDR1 as LNHDA and CDR2 as SQIVND (reference sequence). Generated by immunoSEQ multiplex PCR, the TCRdb table keeps only in-frame clones and is missing some. The top ten hold about an eighth of the sample, which has about 81,000 clones, under 85% seen once. V gene TRBV19 combines with J gene TRBJ2-7; a weak D match, TRBD2 (6 bases). Sequenced input: peripheral blood. The receptor was isolated from a human donor in a cohort sampled during active COVID-19. CDR3 sequence reads: CASSIRAAGPYEQYF. CDR3 in DNA: TGTGCCAGTAGTATCCGGGCCGCGGGACCCTACGAGCAGTACTTC.